This TCR beta chain derives from a study of vaccination and CD4 T cells after COVID-19 (dated 2022 in TCRdb). Describing the broader study: Convalescent patients had a positive SARS-CoV-2 result on nasal swab PCR, and of these patients, several had mild disease and one had severe disease. The convalescent cohort included six males and four females, with two Hispanic individuals, seven Caucasians, two Asians and one multiracial person. Each participant got two doses of either the Pfizer-BioNTech BNT162b2 vaccine (n=8) or the Moderna mRNA-1273 vaccine (n=2). Post-COVID blood samples from convalescent patients were collected a median of roughly 100 days after diagnosis, with a range of 35 to 161 days. Post-vaccine blood samples were taken a median of around 70 days after the second vaccine dose, with a range of 14 to 241 days. The cultures were stimulated with overlapping spike peptide pools from SARS-CoV-2 and from the common cold coronaviruses HCoV-NL63, HCoV-OC43 and HCoV-229E. Control cultures received a CEFX viral epitope pool as the positive control, an HIV-1 Nef peptide pool as the negative control, or no peptide. The spike-specific CD4+ TCR repertoire was compared before and after mRNA vaccination in 10 COVID-19 convalescent patients and several infection-naive healthy vaccine recipients.

Reading the label with the study, this specimen's treatment or condition is: roughly 11-day PBMC culture with coronavirus spike peptide pools or control peptides (ViraFEST assay). The ViraFEST assay, used in the study, expanded antigen-specific T cells with peptide pools and then identified the expanded clonotypes through TCR sequencing. Positive SARS-CoV-2 PCR tests in the convalescent patients dated from March to December 2020, before Alpha, Beta and Delta variants emerged in the United States. Each well held roughly 2 million PBMCs cultured in IMDM containing about 5% human AB serum and approximately 9.8 IU/ml IL-2, with roughly 10 ug/ml peptide pools added. Half of the culture medium was replaced with fresh IL-2-containing medium on days 3 and 7. Once the cells had been in culture for about 10 days, the EasySep CD4+ T cell isolation kit was used to isolate CD4+ T cells by negative selection. Ficoll-Paque Plus gradient centrifugation was used to isolate PBMCs from whole blood, and the isolated PBMCs were then either used fresh or cryopreserved at -140C. Triplicate wells were generally used for each culture condition.

The protocol used for the library was PCR. DNA from cultured CD4+ T cells was subjected to TCR sequencing with the Oncomine TCR Beta short-read assay at the Johns Hopkins FTIC core. Genomic DNA was extracted from the cultured CD4+ T cells with the QIAamp micro DNA kit. Oncomine TCR Beta libraries from cultured CD4+ T cells were pooled with unique dual indexes and sequenced on an Illumina iSeq 100. Under the source paper's analysis protocol: Non-productive sequences were removed, and CDR3s that did not start with C, did not end with F or W, or were shorter than 7 amino acids were discarded. Antigen-specific clonotypes were identified using the MANAFEST web application through comparison of peptide-stimulated wells with reference and other culture wells. For a clone to be called positive, the clone needed an FDR below 0.05, an odds ratio above 5, and a productive frequency above 0.1% in at least two of three replicate wells. Cross-reactive clonotypes were defined as significantly expanded in both SARS-CoV-2 spike wells and at least one common cold coronavirus spike condition. Similarity between CDR3 sequences was evaluated in R version 3.6.1 using Levenshtein distances (stringdist) and unrooted phylogenetic trees (ape). TCRdb trimmed the raw reads at Q25, called clones with MiXCR and kept productive beta chains. All rows with the same CDR3 protein become a single entry with the most common DNA and genes. In this record, the V and J calls reflect TCRdb's handling and not the investigators' own analysis. This sample holds some 16,000 distinct CDR3 sequences; 53% were observed only once. Together, the top ten hold about a tenth of the sample.

What the authors observed across the whole study: Among the post-vaccine SARS-CoV-2-reactive clones in convalescent patients, a median around 86% showed up only after vaccination, which suggests vaccine-specific priming. The number of convalescent patients in the study was relatively small, and the study did not examine early timepoints following natural infection. An increase in the median number of SARS-CoV-2-reactive clonotypes from 21 after infection to approximately 41 after vaccination was observed, but the change was not found to be significant. In convalescent patients, nearly all vaccine-specific clones (304 of 307) were found to be mono-reactive for SARS-CoV-2 spike rather than cross-reactive with common cold coronaviruses.

A word on this clonotype: Its antigen target is currently unknown. Per-base quality was not reported, and no clone a single base away is much larger than it.

The clonotype was recovered from a human donor who had recovered from COVID-19. Sequenced material: CD4+ T cells from blood, cultured in vitro.

The DNA is as follows: TGCAGTGCTCCAACCGGGCAACCCAGCAATCAGCCCCAGCATTTT. Its translation reads: CSAPTGQPSNQPQHF. This chain joins TRBV20-1 to TRBJ1-5, with no reliable assignment of the D segment. The CDR1 and CDR2 encoded by the germline V gene (reference sequence) are DFQATT and SNEGSKA. Trimming at the junction amounts to 5 bases on V and 1 base on J, and the germline ends lie 15 bases apart. Reading from cysteine to phenylalanine, the CDR3 counts 15 amino acids. The only DNA kept is the CDR3, 45 bases in frame from the first base.